Each of the 30 T cell receptor beta chains below was sequenced from the same sample in a study of shared clonotypes between healthy human individuals. Profiling relied on immunoSEQ multiplex PCR, and the TCRdb table lists in-frame clones only, not all of them. This table holds roughly 2,300,000 clones, 85% to 95% found once. Sequencing used naive CD4+ T cells from PBMCs. Specified subset: CD45RA+ positively selected. These receptors originate from a man between 18 and 29 years old in good health. Some clones in this sample may be carry-over from other donors' samples.

In this sample, this clone turned up once. The chain carries TRBV7-8 and TRBJ2-1, with a tentative D call TRBD1 (6 bases). Trimming shortened V by 4 bases and J by 4 bases, and 11 bases separated the two germline ends. Germline V gene lookup returns CDR1 SGHVS and CDR2 FQNEAQ. This CDR3 comprises 14 residues. The CDR3 bases are TGTGCCAGCAGCTCGTCCGGACAGTACAATGAGCAGTTCTTC. Protein product: CASSSSGQYNEQFF. Full variable domain (missing parts from reference TRBV7-8 and TRBJ2-1): GAGVSQSPRYKVAKRGQDVALRCDPISGHVSLFWYQQALGQGPEFLTYFQNEAQLDKSGLPSDRFFAERPEGSVSTLKIQRTQQEDSAVYLCASSSSGQYNEQFFGPGTRLTVL.

To note about this clone: Other DNA sequences in this sample translate to the same CDR3. V and J are TRBV9 and TRBJ2-7; 8 bases are shared with TRBD1. The CDR3 runs 15 residues. Per the germline V gene, CDR1 is SGDLS and CDR2 is YYNGEE. The J segment lost 2 bases and the V segment lost 0 bases, leaving 4 bases of the junction unmatched. CDR3 sequence: CASSVEAGGAYEQYF. Here the CDR3 DNA reads TGTGCCAGCAGCGTAGAGGCAGGGGGCGCCTACGAGCAGTACTTC.

The chain joins TRBV11-2 to TRBJ2-3, with D maybe TRBD1 (5 bases). From germline, CDR1 is SGHAT and CDR2 FQNNGV. V lost 5 bases, J lost 3 bases, and 9 bases lay in between. The CDR3 totals 13 residues. The CDR3 region is CASSIHRTDTQYF. CDR3 nucleotides: TGTGCCAGCAGCATCCACAGGACAGATACGCAGTATTTT.

The CDR3 sequence is CASSWGRDITGELFF. Here the CDR3 DNA reads TGTGCCAGCAGTTGGGGCAGGGATATCACCGGGGAGCTGTTTTTT. This sequence joins TRBV7-3 and TRBJ2-2, with a weak D call TRBD1 (5 bases). The CDR3 sequence is 15 residues long. V lost 6 bases to trimming and J lost 4 bases, with 15 bases between them. CDR1 is SGHTA, CDR2 FQGTGA, per germline.

This rearrangement joins TRBV7-2 to TRBJ1-5; unclear D gene. In germline, CDR1 is SGHTA, CDR2 FQGNSA. This CDR3 is 15 amino acids long. The germline V and J ends were trimmed by 6 bases and 2 bases, with 14 bases remaining between them. As DNA, the CDR3 is TGTGCCAGCAGTGATTTGGGTTGGGGCAATCAGCCCCAGCATTTT. It encodes CASSDLGWGNQPQHF.

V gene TRBV5-1 combines with J gene TRBJ2-7; a possible D gene is TRBD2 (6 bases). The CDR3 loop spans 14 amino acids. Per the germline V gene, CDR1 is SGHRS and CDR2 is YFSETQ. V was shortened by 6 bases and J by 6 bases, with 19 bases between the two germline ends. The CDR3 sequence is CASTNVTSSVEQYF. DNA of the CDR3: TGCGCCAGCACCAATGTAACTAGCTCGGTCGAGCAGTACTTC.

The V call is TRBV5-5, the J call TRBJ2-5; TRBD1 matches 8 bases. Germline assignment: CDR1 SGHKS and CDR2 YYEKEE (reference sequence). V lost 7 bases and J lost 5; bases outside the gene matches: 13. This CDR3 contains 15 residues. This chain's CDR3 is CASRGTGVRWETQYF. The CDR3 DNA follows: TGTGCCAGCCGAGGGACAGGTGTGCGGTGGGAGACCCAGTACTTC.

The chain combines TRBV5-1 with TRBJ2-5; D is uncertain. V was trimmed by 3 bases and J by 0 bases, leaving 9 bases between them. The CDR3 extends over 14 amino acids. From germline, CDR1 is SGHRS and CDR2 YFSETQ. The CDR3 is CASSWRQNQETQYF. In nucleotides, the CDR3 is TGCGCCAGCAGCTGGCGACAAAACCAAGAGACCCAGTACTTC. The full variable domain, in which reference TRBV5-1 and TRBJ2-5 provide the parts outside the CDR3, is KAGVTQTPRYLIKTRGQQVTLSCSPISGHRSVSWYQQTPGQGLQFLFEYFSETQRNKGNFPGRFSGRQFSNSRSEMNVSTLELGDSALYLCASSWRQNQETQYFGPGTRLLVL.

V gene TRBV5-8 combines with J gene TRBJ2-7; tentative D call: TRBD2 (6 bases). The germline V gene encodes CDR1 SGHTS and CDR2 YDEGEE. V was pared by 4 bases and J by 2 bases, with 16 bases between. The CDR3 contains 15 residues. The CDR3 coding sequence is TGTGCCAGCAGCCGACCGGGACTGCAGACCTACGAGCAGTACTTC. As protein: CASSRPGLQTYEQYF.

The sample holds one count of this clone. V gene TRBV11-3 combines with J gene TRBJ2-1, with TRBD2 matching over 12 bases. Looked up from germline, CDR1 is SGHNT and CDR2 is YENEEA. Trimming at V came to 5 bases and at J to 5 bases, leaving 7 bases not matched to a gene. This CDR3 region has 16 residues. CDR3 coding DNA: TGTGCCAGCAGCCAACGGACTAGCGGGACAAACAATGAGCAGTTCTTC. Protein: CASSQRTSGTNNEQFF. Filled out from reference TRBV11-3 and TRBJ2-1, the complete variable domain reads EAGVVQSPRYKIIEKKQPVAFWCNPISGHNTLYWYLQNLGQGPELLIRYENEEAVDDSQLPKDRFSAERLKGVDSTLKIQPAELGDSAVYLCASSQRTSGTNNEQFFGPGTRLTVL.

This clone was detected once. The V gene is TRBV4-1, the J gene TRBJ2-4, with D unclear. Looked up from germline, CDR1 is MGHRA and CDR2 is YSYEKL. Trimming took off 4 bases at V and 10 bases at J, with 17 bases between the two ends. The CDR3 has 14 amino acids. The CDR3: CASSLLHSIGIQYF. CDR3 nucleotides: TGCGCCAGCAGCCTCCTACACTCAATCGGGATTCAGTACTTC.

This chain connects TRBV6-5 to TRBJ1-5, with a weak D call TRBD1 (6 bases). CDR1 is MNHEY, CDR2 SVGAGI, per germline. V was shortened by 6 bases and J by 9 bases, with 15 bases between the two germline ends. CDR3 length: 13 amino acids. CDR3 coding DNA: TGTGCCAGCAGCCCAGACAGGCTTTGGCCCCAGCATTTT. Translation: CASSPDRLWPQHF.

The V call is TRBV6-1, the J call TRBJ2-7, with D possibly being TRBD2 (5 bases). V was shortened by 0 bases and J by 1 base, with 13 bases between the two germline ends. CDR1 is MNHNS and CDR2 is SASEGT in the germline V gene. The CDR3 extends over 16 amino acids. The DNA of the CDR3 is TGTGCCAGCAGTGAAGCGGAGGTCCCAAGTTCCTACGAGCAGTACTTC. Its protein is CASSEAEVPSSYEQYF.

The V call is TRBV29-1, the J call TRBJ2-1, with 8 bases lining up with TRBD1. In germline, CDR1 is SQVTM, CDR2 ANQGSEA. This CDR3 has 13 amino acids. The V gene end was trimmed by 6 bases and the J gene end by 9 bases; junction bases not matched to a gene: 10. CDR3 sequence reads: CSVGNSGGSEQFF. The CDR3 DNA follows: TGCAGCGTGGGAAACTCAGGGGGCAGTGAGCAGTTCTTC.

J is TRBJ2-4 and V is TRBV19; tentatively, D is TRBD1 or TRBD2 (5 bases each). This CDR3 comprises 17 residues. Germline V gene data show CDR1 as LNHDA and CDR2 as SQIVND (reference sequence). The ends were cut back, 6 bases at V and 4 bases at J, with 22 bases in the middle. The CDR3 bases are TGTGCCAGTAGACTAATTGGTCAGGGACCGAGAAAAAACATTCAGTACTTC. This translates into CASRLIGQGPRKNIQYF.

J is TRBJ2-5 and V is TRBV5-4, with 7 bases matching TRBD2. With V trimmed by 1 base and J by 1 base, 7 bases remained unmatched. The CDR3 covers 16 residues. Germline CDR1 is SGHNT and CDR2 is YYREEE (reference sequence). CDR3 sequence reads: CASSLTGGPLQETQYF. CDR3 coding DNA: TGTGCCAGCAGCTTGACGGGAGGCCCCCTCCAAGAGACCCAGTACTTC.

This sequence joins TRBV5-4 and TRBJ2-3, with 10 bases that match TRBD2. Looked up from germline, CDR1 is SGHNT and CDR2 is YYREEE (reference sequence). The CDR3 has 19 residues. Unmatched junction bases numbered 20, after V lost 4 bases and J lost 6 bases. DNA for the CDR3: TGTGCCAGCAGCCGGGGGATGCCGGTAGCGGGAGGCGGGGCGGATACGCAGTATTTT. This translates into CASSRGMPVAGGGADTQYF.

DNA for the CDR3: TGTGCCAGCAGCCAAGATCTCCCAAGAAACACAGATACGCAGTATTTT. Amino acid sequence: CASSQDLPRNTDTQYF. The V call is TRBV14, the J call TRBJ2-3, with D unclear. Per germline, CDR1 SGHDN and CDR2 FVKESK. The CDR3 length is 16 residues. Trimming left V 0 bases short and J 2 bases short, with 12 bases between.

The gene calls are TRBV12-5 and TRBJ2-7; D might be TRBD1 (6 bases). This CDR3 is 13 amino acids long. Trimming removed 2 bases at V and 10 bases at J, with 15 bases between. CDR1 and CDR2 from the germline V gene are LGHNT and FRNRAP. The CDR3 protein is CASGLTGTGRQYF. In nucleotides, the CDR3 is TGTGCTAGTGGTTTGACAGGGACGGGACGTCAGTACTTC.

The chain couples TRBV27 to TRBJ1-1, with a tentative D call TRBD1 (6 bases). CDR3 length equals 18 residues. V gave up 1 base and J gave up 0 bases, with 18 bases separating them. Germline lookup yields CDR1 MNHEY and CDR2 SMNVEV (reference sequence). This CDR3 reads CASSLFAIRQALNTEAFF. The CDR3 nucleotides are TGTGCCAGCAGTTTATTTGCGATACGACAGGCCCTGAACACTGAAGCTTTCTTT.

CDR3 DNA: TGCGCCAGCAGCGGCGGCGGATCGGGCAATGAGCAGTTCTTC. It specifies CASSGGGSGNEQFF. The chain couples TRBV5-1 to TRBJ2-1; unclear D gene. CDR3 size: 14 residues. V was clipped by 4 bases and J by 6 bases, with 14 bases between them. Germline V gene lookup returns CDR1 SGHRS and CDR2 YFSETQ.

This chain links TRBV5-6 with TRBJ2-7; D call uncertain. The CDR3 has 13 amino acids. V dropped 0 bases and J dropped 2 bases, with 6 bases sitting between them. Germline lookup yields CDR1 SGHDT and CDR2 YYEEEE. CDR3 nucleotides: TGTGCCAGCAGCTTGGATCAGGCCTACGAGCAGTACTTC. Translating it yields CASSLDQAYEQYF.

This rearrangement joins TRBV18 to TRBJ2-1; D unresolved. Trimming removed 0 bases from V and 3 bases from J, with 12 bases in between. Germline V CDR1 and CDR2: KGHSH, LQKENI. The CDR3 length is 16 residues. CDR3 in DNA: TGTGCCAGCTCACCACCGGGTGTTATGATCTACAATGAGCAGTTCTTC. It is translated as CASSPPGVMIYNEQFF.

The V gene is TRBV19, the J gene TRBJ2-5; D may be TRBD2 (5 bases). Germline CDR1 LNHDA, CDR2 SQIVND (reference sequence). CDR3 size: 14 residues. V lost 2 bases and J lost 1, with 8 bases in between. This CDR3 reads CASSIRAAQETQYF. CDR3 DNA sequence: TGTGCCAGTAGTATACGAGCGGCCCAAGAGACCCAGTACTTC. The full variable domain, with the rest looked up from reference TRBV19 and TRBJ2-5, is DGGITQSPKYLFRKEGQNVTLSCEQNLNHDAMYWYRQDPGQGLRLIYYSQIVNDFQKGDIAEGYSVSREKKESFPLTVTSAQKNPTAFYLCASSIRAAQETQYFGPGTRLLVL.

The rearrangement links TRBV6-4 to TRBJ2-1, with 8 bases matching TRBD1. The length of the CDR3 is 14 residues. The germline V gene has CDR1 MRHNA and CDR2 SNTAGT. Trimming at V came to 4 bases and at J to 5 bases, leaving 4 bases not matched to a gene. CDR3 loop: CASSGGTGDNEQFF. The CDR3 bases are TGTGCCAGCAGTGGTGGGACAGGAGACAATGAGCAGTTCTTC.

This chain uses TRBV5-4 with TRBJ2-1, with a tentative D call TRBD2 (5 bases). The V gene's germline CDR1 is SGHNT and CDR2 YYREEE (reference sequence). The CDR3 runs to 14 residues. V lost 4 bases and J lost 7, with 15 bases in between. CDR3 in amino acids: CASSLPGSMNEQFF. CDR3 coding DNA: TGTGCCAGCAGCCTTCCGGGATCGATGAATGAGCAGTTCTTC. Complete variable domain (other parts from reference TRBV5-4 and TRBJ2-1): ETGVTQSPTHLIKTRGQQVTLRCSSQSGHNTVSWYQQALGQGPQFIFQYYREEENGRGNFPPRFSGLQFPNYSSELNVNALELDDSALYLCASSLPGSMNEQFFGPGTRLTVL.

In the case of this clone: The same CDR3 can be traced to other DNA sequences in this sample. V gene TRBV7-2 combines with J gene TRBJ2-7; perhaps TRBD1 as D (6 bases). This CDR3 is built from 14 residues. Germline CDR1 SGHTA, CDR2 FQGNSA. Trimming left V 4 bases short and J 3 bases short, with 13 bases between. The CDR3 here is CASSSLGTSYEQYF. As DNA, the CDR3 is TGTGCCAGCAGCTCCTTAGGGACAAGCTACGAGCAGTACTTC.

A remark on this clone: This CDR3 is also generated by other DNA sequences in the sample. V and J are TRBV29-1 and TRBJ2-7; D might be TRBD1 or TRBD2, each matching 5 bases. CDR1 is SQVTM, CDR2 ANQGSEA, per germline. Trimming left V 4 bases short and J 4 bases short, with 14 bases between. This CDR3 is 13 amino acids long. The CDR3 here is CSVGSRGAYEQYF. CDR3 nucleotides: TGCAGCGTTGGTAGCAGAGGGGCTTACGAGCAGTACTTC.

The J gene is TRBJ1-2, the V gene TRBV5-8; D unclear. With 4 bases removed from V and 5 bases from J, the gap between germline ends came to 15 bases. CDR1 is SGHTS and CDR2 is YDEGEE in the germline V gene. The length of the CDR3 is 14 residues. Here the CDR3 DNA reads TGTGCCAGCAGCCATCCCAACGAGGTTTATGGCTACACCTTC. Its protein product is CASSHPNEVYGYTF.

The rearrangement uses TRBV4-2 and TRBJ1-1; a weak D match, TRBD1 (5 bases). CDR1 LGHNA and CDR2 YNFKEQ come from the germline V gene. The CDR3 is made up of 16 amino acids. V was cut by 4 bases and J by 1 base, with 16 bases left in between. CDR3: CASSRDVSGTNTEAFF. The CDR3 DNA sequence: TGTGCCAGCAGCCGAGACGTATCAGGGACGAACACTGAAGCTTTCTTT.